This T cell receptor (beta chain) was profiled in a study of sequential checkpoint blockade in melanoma. As for the study in general: Patients were randomized 1:1 to nivolumab-then-ipilimumab or ipilimumab-then-nivolumab first-line.

CDR3 length: 14 residues. From germline, CDR1 is MNHEY and CDR2 SMNVEV (reference sequence). The germline V and J ends were trimmed by 5 bases and 7 bases, with 18 bases remaining between them. Data came from immunoSEQ multiplex PCR; TCRdb stores just in-frame clones and leaves some out. The repertoire holds more than 9,500 clones, with about 79% as singletons. Specified treatment: randomized to nivolumab then ipilimumab (arm A) or the reverse (arm B). Patients had received no earlier DNA-damaging chemotherapy. From thawed PBMCs, live CD3+CD8+ cells negative for CD19 and CD56 were sorted. The receptor's source is a human donor with melanoma. This sample comprised CD8+ T cells sorted from blood (inferred from file names), obtained from a patient given nivolumab and ipilimumab in sequence. This chain joins TRBV27 and TRBJ2-7, with D possibly TRBD2 on 6 matching bases. The CDR3 reads CASSPSAGAGEQYF. The CDR3 region has the DNA TGTGCCAGCAGTCCATCTGCCGGGGCGGGAGAGCAGTACTTC.